The 9 T cell receptor beta chains presented below share a single source sample, sequenced in a study of T-cell reconstitution after alpha-beta-depleted transplantation in children. The authors prepared the TCRbeta library with unique molecular identifiers. TCRdb reprocessed the PCR reads via MiXCR and lists one record per CDR3 protein. The sample comprises a few hundred thousand distinct CDR3 sequences, around a tenth of which are singletons, and less than 2.5% rests with the top ten. The material sequenced was PBMCs from the stem cell graft donor, taken from the stem cell graft. These receptor sequences come from a human donor who donated a stem cell graft to a child with acute lymphoblastic leukemia.

This clonotype was recorded a few times. The genes are TRBV5-1 and TRBJ2-3; no definite D call. CDR3 size: 14 residues. Deletions cut 0 bases from V and 2 bases from J, with 7 bases between. Germline V gene data show CDR1 as SGHRS and CDR2 as YFSETQ. CDR3: CASSLVPATDTQYF. In nucleotides, the CDR3 is TGCGCCAGCAGCTTGGTTCCAGCCACAGATACGCAGTATTTT.

The chain has TRBV29-1 and TRBJ2-1; weak D call: TRBD2 (6 bases). Trimming pared 5 bases from V and 8 bases from J, leaving 13 bases between. CDR3 length: 12 amino acids. Germline V gives CDR1 SQVTM, CDR2 ANQGSEA. The CDR3 DNA reads TGCAGCGTTCGGGAGAACGTGGATGAGCAGTTCTTC. It translates to CSVRENVDEQFF.

The V call is TRBV5-1, the J call TRBJ1-1; no clear D. V gave up 1 base and J gave up 2 bases, with 9 bases separating them. The V gene's germline CDR1 is SGHRS and CDR2 YFSETQ. CDR3 size: 14 residues. The CDR3 sequence is CASSLSSYNTEAFF. CDR3 nucleotides: TGCGCCAGCAGCTTGTCTTCATATAACACTGAAGCTTTCTTT.

This chain connects TRBV6-6 to TRBJ1-2, with D hard to call. This CDR3 is 12 amino acids long. Trimming removed 6 bases at V and 5 bases at J, with 10 bases between. CDR1 is MNHNY and CDR2 is SVGAGI in the germline V gene (reference sequence). For the CDR3, the DNA is TGTGCCAGCAGCAGAACAGAATATGGCTACACCTTC. Translating gives CASSRTEYGYTF.

This clonotype was picked up many times. The chain carries TRBV11-1 and TRBJ2-3, with D perhaps TRBD1 (6 bases). Germline CDR1 reads SGHAT; CDR2 reads FQDESV (reference sequence). The V and J ends lost 1 base and 4 bases respectively, with 9 bases between them. The CDR3 has 14 amino acids. CDR3 sequence reads: CASSLVTGPDTQYF. The CDR3 coding sequence is TGTGCCAGCAGCTTAGTTACAGGGCCAGATACGCAGTATTTT.

The V and J genes are TRBV20-1 and TRBJ1-1; TRBD1 aligns across 9 bases. Germline V gene sequence: CDR1 DFQATT, CDR2 SNEGSKA (reference sequence). The CDR3 runs 13 residues. With V trimmed by 7 bases and J by 6 bases, 9 bases remained unmatched. CDR3 sequence: CSVPVGDRAEAFF. The CDR3 DNA reads TGCAGTGTACCAGTTGGGGACAGGGCTGAAGCTTTCTTT.

This clonotype showed up many times. The J gene is TRBJ2-1, the V gene TRBV29-1; the D is unclear. CDR3 length: 10 amino acids. The V gene lost 4 bases and the J gene lost 8 bases, with 6 bases spanning the gap. Germline lookup yields CDR1 SQVTM and CDR2 ANQGSEA. As DNA, the CDR3 is TGCAGCGTTGCCTTCGATGAGCAGTTCTTC. As protein: CSVAFDEQFF.

A few counts support this clonotype. V is TRBV29-1 and J is TRBJ2-3, with D unresolved. V shed 8 bases and J shed 0 bases, with 12 bases lying between them. Germline CDR1 and CDR2: SQVTM and ANQGSEA. CDR3 length: 13 residues. The CDR3 here is CSLAQTSTDTQYF. The DNA of the CDR3 is TGCAGCCTTGCCCAGACTAGCACAGATACGCAGTATTTT.

The table lists this clonotype with a few counts. The V and J genes are TRBV7-6 and TRBJ2-3; D ambiguous. The V gene lost 4 bases and the J gene lost 4 bases, with 18 bases spanning the gap. Per germline, CDR1 SGHVS and CDR2 FNYEAQ. There are 16 residues in the CDR3. The CDR3 reads CASSSVYSTRPDTQYF. Here the CDR3 DNA reads TGTGCCAGCAGCTCAGTCTACAGCACTCGCCCAGATACGCAGTATTTT.